This record looks at one T cell receptor (beta chain) sequence and its context. These data belong to a study of T-cell reconstitution after alpha-beta-depleted transplantation in children. A library of TCRbeta sequences, prepared with unique molecular identifiers, was generated. TCRdb reprocessed the PCR reads with MiXCR, giving one entry per CDR3 protein. In the table there are roughly 500,000 distinct CDR3 sequences, about 16% of which are singletons. The sequences come from PBMCs from the stem cell graft donor, collected from the stem cell graft. This TCR derives from a human donor who donated a stem cell graft to a child with acute lymphoblastic leukemia.

This chain's CDR3 is CSARQASSGNTIYF. Here the CDR3 DNA reads TGCAGTGCTAGACAGGCCAGCTCTGGAAACACCATATATTTT. V usage is TRBV20-1 and J usage is TRBJ1-3; D ambiguous. CDR3 length: 14 residues. Germline CDR1 DFQATT, CDR2 SNEGSKA (reference sequence). V dropped 2 bases and J dropped 0 bases, with 8 bases sitting between them.